This TCR beta chain appears in the sequencing data of a study of PD-1 blockade in classical Hodgkin lymphoma. Sample time point: newly diagnosed, previously untreated cHL patient sample. Comparator PBMCs were from newly diagnosed, untreated classical Hodgkin lymphoma. The study, taken as a whole, reports: Still unresolved is the cause of the repertoire differences, which may be disease activity or prior therapy. According to reports, newly diagnosed patients had lower baseline TCR diversity than healthy donors, and relapsed/refractory patients had lower baseline TCR diversity still.

Measured with immunoSEQ multiplex PCR; TCRdb has only the in-frame clones, and not every one. This repertoire shows over 25,000 clones, roughly 94% found once; its top ten account for 2% to 2.5%. The length of the CDR3 is 12 residues. CDR1 and CDR2 from the germline V gene are SGHDT and YYEEEE. V was trimmed by 3 bases and J by 8 bases, leaving 11 bases between them. For this clone: Its antigen is not identified.

The clonotype was recovered from a human donor with classical Hodgkin lymphoma. The sample consisted of peripheral blood mononuclear cells (PBMCs). The chain employs TRBV5-6 and TRBJ1-2; D is unclear. CDR3 nucleotides: TGTGCCAGCAGCTACATGGCGCGCGGCTACACCTTC. It translates to CASSYMARGYTF. The full variable domain, with the rest looked up from reference TRBV5-6 and TRBJ1-2, is DAGVTQSPTHLIKTRGQQVTLRCSPKSGHDTVSWYQQALGQGPQFIFQYYEEEERQRGNFPDRFSGHQFPNYSSELNVNALLLGDSALYLCASSYMARGYTFGSGTRLTVV.